The rows below give T cell receptor beta chains drawn from one sample of a study of OX40 agonist ivuxolimab in advanced cancers. Sequencing was performed with immunoSEQ multiplex PCR; in TCRdb, only in-frame clones are kept and a portion is missing. This sample has approximately 69,000 clones; roughly 84% occur once, and the top ten carry 7.9%. The sample was CD4+ or CD8+ T cells sorted from blood, taken in a trial of the OX40 agonist ivuxolimab. These TCRs come from an adult with an advanced solid tumor such as melanoma, head and neck, liver or kidney cancer. CDR3s include the opening cysteine and the closing phenylalanine or tryptophan. A D gene is named only where the DNA matches it firmly. The listing skips clone size in some rows; elsewhere it reads once, few, many or a size class.

J	V	length	D	size	DNA	CDR3
TRBJ1-5	TRBV14	13	.	.	TGTGCCAGCAGCCTTGATAGCAATCAGCCCCAGCATTTT	CASSLDSNQPQHF
TRBJ2-7	TRBV11-2	15	.	once	TGTGCCAGCAGCCGCGGAGGAAAGAGCTCCTACGAGCAGTACTTC	CASSRGGKSSYEQYF
TRBJ1-4	TRBV6-5	15	TRBD1	.	TGTGCCAGCAGCCCTTCTGGGACAGACAATGAAAAACTGTTTTTT	CASSPSGTDNEKLFF
TRBJ1-2	TRBV5-8	13	.	.	TGTGCCAGCAGCTTGCCCGGCAGCCTCGGCTACACCTTC	CASSLPGSLGYTF
TRBJ1-1	TRBV21-1	14	.	.	TGTGCCAGCAGCAAAGCAGTCATGAACACTGAAGCTTTCTTT	CASSKAVMNTEAFF
TRBJ2-7	TRBV5-1	15	TRBD1	.	TGCGCCAGCAGCCCACTGCAGGGACAGGCCTACGAGCAGTACTTC	CASSPLQGQAYEQYF
TRBJ2-3	TRBV5-8	15	TRBD1	.	TGTGCCAGCAGCCACGGGACAGCCGGCACAGATACGCAGTATTTT	CASSHGTAGTDTQYF
TRBJ1-3	TRBV10-3	15	.	.	TGTGCCATCAGTGAGGCTTTCGAGCCTGGAAACACCATATATTTT	CAISEAFEPGNTIYF
TRBJ1-1	TRBV9	15	TRBD1	.	TGTGCCAGCAGCCCTAGGACAGGGATAATCACTGAAGCTTTCTTT	CASSPRTGIITEAFF
TRBJ2-7	TRBV15	16	.	.	TGTGCCACCAGCAGAGATCTTGTGGTTGAACCGTACGAGCAGTACTTC	CATSRDLVVEPYEQYF
TRBJ1-6	TRBV7-9	16	TRBD1	few	TGTGCCAGCAGCAGCCGGGGACAGGGCCTCAATTCACCCCTCCACTTT	CASSSRGQGLNSPLHF
TRBJ1-6	TRBV6-5	12	.	.	TGTGCCAGCACCCGGGGTAATTCACCCCTCCACTTT	CASTRGNSPLHF
TRBJ2-3	TRBV7-2	13	.	.	TGTGCCAGCAGCTTGGGTTTTGATTTGGCGCAGTATTTT	CASSLGFDLAQYF
TRBJ2-3	TRBV29-1	18	TRBD2	.	TGCAGCGTCCAACAGAACCGGGGGGTAGCGGCGGGCACAGATACGCAGTATTTT	CSVQQNRGVAAGTDTQYF
TRBJ1-2	TRBV28	12	.	.	TGTGCCAGCCAAGGCAGGATTTATGGCTACACCTTC	CASQGRIYGYTF
TRBJ1-2	TRBV6-6	14	TRBD1	.	TGTGCCAGCAGCCAGGACAGGGGAACCTATGGCTACACCTTC	CASSQDRGTYGYTF
TRBJ2-5	TRBV7-2	15	.	.	TGTGCCAGCAGCTCTGGGTTCGACATGGGAGAGACCCAGTACTTC	CASSSGFDMGETQYF
TRBJ1-3	TRBV19	13	.	.	TGTGCCAGTACCAAGGAGGGTTTAGGGGCCATATATTTT	CASTKEGLGAIYF
TRBJ2-5	TRBV7-6	17	TRBD2	.	TGTGCCAGCAGCCCCATATTGCCTAGCGGGGGCCAAGAGACCCAGTACTTC	CASSPILPSGGQETQYF
TRBJ1-2	TRBV29-1	13	TRBD1	.	TGCAGCGTCCTACCACAGGGGCTCTATGGCTACACCTTC	CSVLPQGLYGYTF
TRBJ2-6	TRBV18	17	.	.	TGTGCCAGCTCACCCAGGGGATGGGGCTCTGGGGCCAACGTCCTGACTTTC	CASSPRGWGSGANVLTF
TRBJ2-7	TRBV4-3	12	.	.	TGCGCCAGCAGCCATACCGGCAGTGAGCAGTACTTC	CASSHTGSEQYF
TRBJ1-5	TRBV15	13	.	.	TGTGCCACCTCTCAGGGCGGCAATCAGCCCCAGCATTTT	CATSQGGNQPQHF
TRBJ1-3	TRBV30	12	.	.	TGTGCCTGGAGCATGGGGCCAGACACCATATATTTT	CAWSMGPDTIYF
TRBJ2-5	TRBV12-5	15	TRBD1	.	TGTGCTAGTGGTTGGGGACAGGGAGGGGGAGAGACCCAGTACTTC	CASGWGQGGGETQYF
TRBJ1-6	TRBV5-1	17	.	once	TGCGCCAGCAGCTTCGATACCCCGGGACGGGTGAATTCACCCCTCCACTTT	CASSFDTPGRVNSPLHF
TRBJ2-2	TRBV18	15	.	.	TGTGCCAGCTCACCAGATCACGCGAACACCGGGGAGCTGTTTTTT	CASSPDHANTGELFF
TRBJ2-4	TRBV5-4	14	TRBD2	.	TGTGCCAGCAGCAACGGGACTAGCTTTAACATTCAGTACTTC	CASSNGTSFNIQYF
TRBJ2-7	TRBV28	16	.	.	TGTGCCAGCAGTCAACCCGGCGCCGGGATCACAAGCGAGCAGTACTTC	CASSQPGAGITSEQYF
TRBJ2-2	TRBV7-3	15	.	.	TGTGCCAGCAGCTTAACCCCACAGCGCACCGGGGAGCTGTTTTTT	CASSLTPQRTGELFF
TRBJ2-7	TRBV7-9	13	.	.	TGTGCCAGCAGCTACGACAACTCCTACGAGCAGTACTTC	CASSYDNSYEQYF
TRBJ2-7	TRBV18	14	.	.	TGTGCCAGCTCACCAATGGCCTCGTCGTACGAGCAGTACTTC	CASSPMASSYEQYF
TRBJ1-2	TRBV27	17	.	.	TGTGCCAGCAGCTACATATCGCCCGTGGGCAGTAACTATGGCTACACCTTC	CASSYISPVGSNYGYTF
TRBJ2-7	TRBV7-6	13	.	few	TGTGCCAGCAGTCCAGGGACCCCCTACGAGCAGTACTTC	CASSPGTPYEQYF
TRBJ1-2	TRBV5-1	13	.	once	TGCGCCAGCAGCTTAGAAAAGACCTATGGCTACACCTTC	CASSLEKTYGYTF
TRBJ2-7	TRBV4-1	15	TRBD1	.	TGCGCCAGCAGAAAAAATGACAGGGAAATCTACGAGCAGTACTTC	CASRKNDREIYEQYF
TRBJ2-7	TRBV7-2	15	.	.	TGTGCCAGCAGCCTCCCAGATACGGGAAGGCACGAGCAGTACTTC	CASSLPDTGRHEQYF
TRBJ2-5	TRBV28	14	.	.	TGTGCCAGCAGTCCGCCGCGGGGCCGGGAGACCCAGTACTTC	CASSPPRGRETQYF
TRBJ1-1	TRBV6-5	12	TRBD1	once	TGTGCCAGCAGGGGGACAGCCCGCGTAGCTTTCTTT	CASRGTARVAFF
TRBJ1-3	TRBV5-1	11	.	.	TGCGCCAGCAGCGGTGGAAACACCATATATTTT	CASSGGNTIYF
TRBJ2-3	TRBV7-9	12	.	.	TGTGCCAGCAGCTTAGTTTCGGATACGCAGTATTTT	CASSLVSDTQYF